The rows below give T cell receptor beta chains drawn from one sample of a study of T cell responses to AZD1222 COVID-19 vaccine. Produced via immunoSEQ multiplex PCR; TCRdb's table is partial and in-frame only. The profile covers more than 95,000 clones, with over 70% appearing a single time and 5% to 6% taken by the ten largest. The specimen was peripheral blood, collected on day 0 of AZD1222 vaccination. Receptor source: an adult in good health. CDR3s include the opening cysteine and the closing phenylalanine or tryptophan. The D gene is left open where the match is weak. Clone sizes are given selectively: once, few, many, or a class where the clone is expanded.

J | size | D | V | CDR3 | DNA
TRBJ1-5 | - | - | TRBV23-1 | CASSQDGQVNQPQHF | TGCGCCAGCAGTCAGGACGGACAAGTCAATCAGCCCCAGCATTTT
TRBJ1-2 | - | TRBD1 | TRBV2 | CASRPRQGNYGYTF | TGTGCCAGCAGACCCCGACAGGGGAACTATGGCTACACCTTC
TRBJ2-1 | once | - | TRBV7-6 | CASSFGVGSYNEQFF | TGTGCCAGCAGCTTTGGGGTCGGATCCTACAATGAGCAGTTCTTC
TRBJ1-3 | - | - | TRBV3-1/TRBV3-2 | CASSQDPVNSGNTIYF | TGTGCCAGCAGCCAAGATCCAGTCAACTCTGGAAACACCATATATTTT
TRBJ2-5 | - | TRBD1 | TRBV7-2 | CASSHPGQGARETQYF | TGTGCCAGCAGCCATCCGGGACAGGGGGCGCGAGAGACCCAGTACTTC
TRBJ1-1 | - | - | TRBV5-4 | CASSRYRDEAFF | TGTGCCAGCAGCAGATACAGGGATGAAGCTTTCTTT
TRBJ2-3 | - | - | TRBV10-3 | CAISAEASTDTQYF | TGTGCCATCAGTGCGGAAGCGAGCACAGATACGCAGTATTTT
TRBJ2-4 | - | - | TRBV6-5 | CASVLGGLAKNIQYF | TGTGCCAGCGTGTTAGGGGGACTAGCCAAAAACATTCAGTACTTC
TRBJ1-2 | - | TRBD1 | TRBV9 | CASSPRTGLQIDGYTF | TGTGCCAGCAGCCCCCGGACAGGGCTTCAAATTGATGGCTACACCTTC
TRBJ1-6 | - | - | TRBV30 | CAWSATSEHSPLHF | TGTGCCTGGAGTGCTACATCGGAGCATTCACCCCTCCACTTT
TRBJ1-1 | few | - | TRBV7-9 | CASSLDLNTEAFF | TGTGCCAGCAGCTTAGATTTGAACACTGAAGCTTTCTTT
TRBJ2-1 | - | TRBD2 | TRBV19 | CASSKTSGDDEQFF | TGTGCCAGTAGTAAGACTAGCGGGGATGATGAGCAGTTCTTC
TRBJ2-7 | - | TRBD2 | TRBV7-9 | CASSSPRGEDYEQYF | TGTGCCAGCAGCTCTCCGCGGGGGGAGGACTACGAGCAGTACTTC
TRBJ2-2 | - | - | TRBV7-9 | CASSLKPANTGELFF | TGTGCCAGCAGCTTAAAACCCGCGAACACCGGGGAGCTGTTTTTT